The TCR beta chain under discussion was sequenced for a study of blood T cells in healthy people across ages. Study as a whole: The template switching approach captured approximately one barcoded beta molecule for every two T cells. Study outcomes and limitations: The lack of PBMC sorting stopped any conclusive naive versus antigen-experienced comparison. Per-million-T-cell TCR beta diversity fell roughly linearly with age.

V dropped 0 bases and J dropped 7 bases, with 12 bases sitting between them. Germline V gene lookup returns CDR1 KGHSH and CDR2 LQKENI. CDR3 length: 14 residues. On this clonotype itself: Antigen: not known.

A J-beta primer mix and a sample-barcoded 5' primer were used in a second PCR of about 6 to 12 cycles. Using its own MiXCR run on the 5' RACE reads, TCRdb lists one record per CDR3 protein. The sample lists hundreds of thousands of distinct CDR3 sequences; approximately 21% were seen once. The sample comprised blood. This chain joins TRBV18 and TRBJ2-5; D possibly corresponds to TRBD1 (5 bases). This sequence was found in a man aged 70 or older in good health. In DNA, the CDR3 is TGTGCCAGCTCACCACCCCAGGGCCCCAGGACCCAGTACTTC. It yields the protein CASSPPQGPRTQYF.